The 30 T cell receptor beta chains reported below all come from one sample, sequenced in a study of metastatic and nonmetastatic thyroid tumors (dated by TCRdb to about 2020). Receptor amplification or capture employed PCR. Instrument used: Illumina HiSeq 4000. The raw public reads went through TCRdb reprocessing: fastp at Q25, MiXCR clone calling, in-frame beta chains kept. For this sample there are 30,000 to 45,000 clones; around 28% appear just once. Under 13% of the sample is in the top ten clones. No patient had received any treatment before thyroid surgery. The source material was blood. The source of these receptors is a male donor with papillary thyroid cancer or a benign thyroid nodule (not recorded which). Some clones in this sample may be carry-over from other donors' samples.

The rearrangement links TRBV6-1 to TRBJ2-7; possibly TRBD2 for D (6 bases). From germline, CDR1 is MNHNS and CDR2 SASEGT. V was trimmed by 2 bases and J by 6 bases, leaving 11 bases between them. The CDR3 has 13 residues. The CDR3: CASSESMGGEQYF. DNA for the CDR3: TGTGCCAGCAGTGAAAGTATGGGAGGCGAGCAGTACTTC.

This clone was seen repeatedly, ten times or more. The V call is TRBV5-6, the J call TRBJ1-1, with D maybe TRBD1 (6 bases). The CDR3 extends over 14 amino acids. V was cut by 2 bases and J by 0 bases, with 8 bases left in between. Per the germline V gene, CDR1 is SGHDT and CDR2 is YYEEEE. In nucleotides, the CDR3 is TGTGCCAGCAGCTTTGGACAGCTGAACACTGAAGCTTTCTTT. The encoded protein is CASSFGQLNTEAFF.

This clone was counted at least ten times. The J gene is TRBJ2-2, the V gene TRBV7-6; 7 bases fit TRBD2. The trim removed 2 bases at V and 7 bases at J, leaving 1 base unmatched. The length of the CDR3 is 13 residues. Germline CDR1 is SGHVS and CDR2 is FNYEAQ. CDR3 residues: CASSLWTSGELFF. In nucleotides, the CDR3 is TGTGCCAGCAGCTTATGGACTAGCGGGGAGCTGTTTTTT.

This clone was detected ten times or more. The chain couples TRBV30 to TRBJ1-6; D perhaps matches TRBD1 (6 bases). The CDR3 has 14 residues. Trimming shortened V by 1 base and J by 10 bases, and 14 bases separated the two germline ends. The germline CDR1 and CDR2 sequences are GTSNPN and SVGIG (reference sequence). The chain's CDR3 is CAWSELTGRSPLHF. CDR3 DNA: TGTGCCTGGAGTGAATTAACAGGGCGATCACCCCTCCACTTT.

This clone was counted between two and nine times. At one end the junction does not follow the germline gene, possibly because of a read error. The rearrangement links TRBV27 to TRBJ2-2; no reliable D call. Looked up from germline, CDR1 is MNHEY and CDR2 is SMNVEV (reference sequence). CDR3 length: 14 amino acids. CDR3 in DNA: TGTGCCAGCAGTTATCTTTGTAACACCGCGGAGCTGTTTTTT. Translating gives CASSYLCNTAELFF.

The chain joins TRBV19 to TRBJ2-7; 8 positions agree with TRBD2. The trim removed 3 bases at V and 6 bases at J, leaving 10 bases unmatched. Germline V gives CDR1 LNHDA, CDR2 SQIVND (reference sequence). The CDR3 consists of 15 residues. CDR3 protein: CASSIGGAPDIEQYF. CDR3 in DNA: TGTGCCAGTAGTATCGGGGGGGCTCCCGATATCGAGCAGTACTTC.

For the CDR3, the DNA is TGTGCCTGGGCTGCTCCGGAATCCTACAATGAGCAGTTCTTC. It yields the protein CAWAAPESYNEQFF. V is TRBV30 and J is TRBJ2-1; no reliable D call. Trimming took 5 bases from V and 1 from J, leaving 12 bases between them. Germline-derived CDR1 and CDR2 are GTSNPN and SVGIG (reference sequence). The CDR3 covers 14 residues.

This clone appeared a few times. V is TRBV28 and J is TRBJ1-6; D is unresolved. Germline CDR1 is MDHEN and CDR2 is SYDVKM. The CDR3 totals 13 residues. V dropped 3 bases and J dropped 7 bases, with 7 bases sitting between them. Written as DNA, the CDR3 is TGTGCCAGCAGTTTCTCCGGGAATTCACCCCTCCACTTT. Protein: CASSFSGNSPLHF.

This clone occurred a few times. One end of the junction fails to match germline, which may point to a read error. The V gene is TRBV6-1, the J gene TRBJ2-3; 9 bases are a match to TRBD2. Germline CDR1 and CDR2: MNHNS and SASEGT. The CDR3 spans 15 residues. CDR3 region: CSSSKSAGGPDTQYF. CDR3 DNA sequence: TGTTCCAGCAGTAAATCGGCGGGAGGGCCAGATACTCAGTATTTT.

The J gene is TRBJ1-6, the V gene TRBV19; D ambiguous. Germline-derived CDR1 and CDR2 are LNHDA and SQIVND (reference sequence). Between the trimmed V and J ends, which lost 4 bases and 7 bases, there was a span of 8 bases. The CDR3 extends over 13 amino acids. The CDR3 sequence: CASSTQENSPLHF. The DNA of the CDR3 is TGTGCCAGTAGTACGCAAGAGAATTCACCCCTCCACTTT.

By sample share, this clone is medium-sized. The CDR3 region is CASSLAFGNYNSPLHF. CDR3 DNA sequence: TGTGCCAGCAGCTTAGCGTTCGGGAATTATAATTCACCCCTCCACTTT. The chain combines TRBV7-2 with TRBJ1-6; D unresolved. The CDR3 is 16 amino acids. Germline V gene data show CDR1 as SGHTA and CDR2 as FQGNSA. V shed 0 bases and J shed 4 bases, with 10 bases lying between them.

This clone showed up many times. The rearrangement uses TRBV2 and TRBJ2-7; tentative D call: TRBD2 (6 bases). Germline CDR1 and CDR2: SNHLY and FYNNEI. The CDR3 is 14 residues long. V gave up 7 bases and J gave up 1 base, with 14 bases separating them. CDR3 loop: CASTQLGGSYEQYF. The CDR3 nucleotides are TGTGCCAGCACCCAATTGGGGGGATCCTACGAGCAGTACTTC. Complete variable domain (other parts from reference TRBV2 and TRBJ2-7): EPEVTQTPSHQVTQMGQEVILRCVPISNHLYFYWYRQILGQKVEFLVSFYNNEISEKSEIFDDQFSVERPDGSNFTLKIRSTKLEDSAMYFCASTQLGGSYEQYFGPGTRLTVT.

There are many counts of this clone. J is TRBJ2-3 and V is TRBV28; TRBD2 aligns across 11 bases. In germline, CDR1 is MDHEN, CDR2 SYDVKM. CDR3 length equals 15 residues. V lost 6 bases, J lost 7 bases, and 9 bases stayed unmatched. CDR3 loop: CASSPELAGVNTQYF. CDR3 nucleotides: TGTGCCAGCAGCCCGGAACTAGCGGGAGTGAATACGCAGTATTTT.

The sample holds a few counts of this clone. The chain uses TRBV4-1 and TRBJ1-3, with D perhaps matching TRBD1 (5 bases). The CDR3 covers 15 residues. V lost 0 bases and J 4 bases, leaving 10 bases between the germline ends. The germline CDR1 and CDR2 sequences are MGHRA and YSYEKL. The CDR3 sequence: CASSQEDRIGNTIYF. DNA for the CDR3: TGCGCCAGCAGCCAAGAAGACAGAATAGGAAACACCATATATTTT.

This clone was detected ten times or more. The rearrangement uses TRBV7-9 and TRBJ2-1; D gene uncertain. CDR1 is SEHNR and CDR2 is FQNEAQ in the germline V gene (reference sequence). V lost 10 bases to trimming and J lost 2 bases, with 15 bases between them. This CDR3 is 14 amino acids long. For the CDR3, the DNA is TGTGCCACACGGCAGGTTTCCCCCTACAATGAGCAGTTCTTC. Its protein is CATRQVSPYNEQFF. Filled out from reference TRBV7-9 and TRBJ2-1, the complete variable domain reads DTGVSQNPRHKITKRGQNVTFRCDPISEHNRLYWYRQTLGQGPEFLTYFQNEAQLEKSRLLSDRFSAERPKGSFSTLEIQRTEQGDSAMYLCATRQVSPYNEQFFGPGTRLTVL.

Turning to this clone: This may stem from a read error, because a much larger clone lies one nucleotide away. No conserved phenylalanine or tryptophan is present at the end of the CDR3, so a read error is the likely explanation. V and J are TRBV19 and TRBJ1-4, with D possibly being TRBD1 (5 bases). Trimming removed 7 bases at V and 5 bases at J, with 14 bases between. This CDR3 region has 14 residues. The germline CDR1 and CDR2 sequences are LNHDA and SQIVND (reference sequence). The CDR3 DNA sequence: TGTGCCAGTACCCCGGGGGGTCGGAATGAAAAACTGTTTTCT. Its protein product is CASTPGGRNEKLFS.

The rearrangement links TRBV5-1 to TRBJ2-5; the match to TRBD2 covers 10 bases. The CDR3 contains 17 residues. CDR1 SGHRS and CDR2 YFSETQ come from the germline V gene. The ends lost 4 bases at V and 2 bases at J; junction bases unmatched: 11. CDR3 in DNA: TGCGCCAGCAGCCCCAGGGCAGCGGGAGGGCCTCAAGAGACCCAGTACTTC. Amino acid sequence: CASSPRAAGGPQETQYF.

In this sample, this clone turned up many times. This sequence joins TRBV28 and TRBJ2-4; D ambiguous. The CDR3 has 17 amino acids. The germline gives CDR1 MDHEN, CDR2 SYDVKM. Trimming cost V 5 bases and J 9 bases, with 26 bases left between them. CDR3 sequence: CASSVDHSRKPRVIQYF. As DNA, the CDR3 is TGTGCCAGCAGTGTCGATCACAGTCGTAAACCTAGGGTCATTCAGTACTTC. The entire variable domain, with the rest obtained from reference TRBV28 and TRBJ2-4, is as follows: DVKVTQSSRYLVKRTGEKVFLECVQDMDHENMFWYRQDPGLGLRLIYFSYDVKMKEKGDIPEGYSVSREKKERFSLILESASTNQTSMYLCASSVDHSRKPRVIQYFGAGTRLSVL.

This clone appeared a few times. V gene TRBV6-1 combines with J gene TRBJ2-7; possible D gene TRBD2, 6 bases. Between the trimmed V and J ends, which lost 5 bases and 4 bases, there was a span of 24 bases. CDR1 is MNHNS and CDR2 is SASEGT in the germline V gene. CDR3 length: 17 residues. CDR3 nucleotides: TGTGCCAGCAGTCAGGCCCCGACTCCCCGGGGGATATACGAGCAGTACTTC. Its translation is CASSQAPTPRGIYEQYF.

The rearrangement uses TRBV20-1 and TRBJ2-7; 7 nucleotides match TRBD1. CDR3 length: 16 residues. The germline gives CDR1 DFQATT, CDR2 SNEGSKA (reference sequence). The trim removed 4 bases at V and 0 bases at J, leaving 12 bases unmatched. CDR3 sequence: CSATSTGDRFSYEQYF. The CDR3 DNA is TGCAGTGCTACGTCTACAGGGGACCGATTCTCCTACGAGCAGTACTTC.

There are many counts of this clone. The J gene is TRBJ1-1, the V gene TRBV12-3 or TRBV12-4; no reliable D call. The V end was cut by 2 bases, the J end by 1 base, with 5 bases between. The CDR3 consists of 13 residues. The CDR3 spells CASSLTENTEAFF. CDR3 nucleotide sequence: TGTGCCAGCAGTTTAACAGAGAACACTGAAGCTTTCTTT.

The sample holds a few counts of this clone. The gene calls are TRBV6-1 and TRBJ2-7; the match to TRBD1 covers 7 bases. Germline CDR1 reads MNHNS; CDR2 reads SASEGT. CDR3 length equals 14 residues. The V gene end was trimmed by 3 bases and the J gene end by 2 bases; junction bases not matched to a gene: 4. The CDR3 DNA follows: TGTGCCAGCAGTGATAGGACAGGAGCCTACGAGCAGTACTTC. Translated: CASSDRTGAYEQYF.

By share of the sample, this clone is medium-sized. The V call is TRBV2, the J call TRBJ2-7, with a tentative D call TRBD1 (5 bases). The germline V and J ends were trimmed by 5 bases and 0 bases, with 11 bases remaining between them. The germline V gene has CDR1 SNHLY and CDR2 FYNNEI. The CDR3 runs 14 residues. The CDR3 sequence is CASSFAGHSYEQYF. The DNA of the CDR3 is TGTGCCAGCAGTTTCGCAGGGCACTCCTACGAGCAGTACTTC.

J is TRBJ1-6 and V is TRBV6-2 or TRBV6-3; D is ambiguous. The CDR3 spans 13 residues. Germline assignment: CDR1 MNHEY and CDR2 SVGEGT. Between the trimmed V and J ends, which lost 5 bases and 9 bases, there was a span of 11 bases. Here the CDR3 DNA reads TGTGCCAGCAGTCCCTCGGGTATTTCACCCCTCCACTTT. This codes for CASSPSGISPLHF.

The gene calls are TRBV5-1 and TRBJ1-2; TRBD1 matches 9 bases. Germline CDR1 is SGHRS and CDR2 is YFSETQ. CDR3 length: 14 amino acids. V gave up 0 bases and J gave up 8 bases; unmatched junction bases: 5. The CDR3 nucleotides are TGCGCCAGCAGCTTGGAAGGGACAGGGTACGGCTACACCTTC. This sequence encodes CASSLEGTGYGYTF. Drawing the rest from reference TRBV5-1 and TRBJ1-2, the complete variable domain is KAGVTQTPRYLIKTRGQQVTLSCSPISGHRSVSWYQQTPGQGLQFLFEYFSETQRNKGNFPGRFSGRQFSNSRSEMNVSTLELGDSALYLCASSLEGTGYGYTFGSGTRLTVV.

This rearrangement joins TRBV6-1 to TRBJ2-7; TRBD2 matches 7 bases. The CDR3 has 15 residues. V lost 5 bases, J lost 2 bases, and 9 bases stayed unmatched. Germline loops: CDR1 MNHNS, CDR2 SASEGT. CDR3 amino acids: CASSPGTGGTYEQYF. The CDR3 DNA reads TGTGCCAGCAGTCCCGGGACGGGGGGTACCTACGAGCAGTACTTC.

The rearrangement links TRBV18 to TRBJ1-2, with D perhaps TRBD1 (6 bases). The CDR3 runs to 16 residues. Germline V gene data show CDR1 as KGHSH and CDR2 as LQKENI. Trimming removed 1 base at V and 5 bases at J, with 17 bases between. CDR3 region: CASSPLSVAGDYGYTF. CDR3 coding DNA: TGTGCCAGCTCACCACTTTCCGTGGCAGGGGATTATGGCTACACCTTC.

This clone occurred a few times. The chain joins TRBV7-2 to TRBJ1-2; 11 nucleotides line up with TRBD1. Germline V CDR1 and CDR2: SGHTA, FQGNSA. This CDR3 contains 14 residues. V lost 6 bases to trimming and J lost 7 bases; unmatched junction nucleotides: 7. As DNA, the CDR3 is TGTGCCAGCAGTTCGGACAGGGGGCTTAGTGGCTACACCTTC. Protein product: CASSSDRGLSGYTF.

This clone was picked up many times. A much larger clone is a single base away; this may be a read error. V gene TRBV5-1 combines with J gene TRBJ2-1, with 8 bases fitting TRBD1. The V gene's germline CDR1 is SGHRS and CDR2 YFSETQ. The CDR3 has 17 residues. The CDR3 loop reads CASSIHGTGSSYNGQFF. The DNA for the CDR3 is TGCGCCAGCAGCATACACGGGACAGGAAGCTCCTACAATGGGCAGTTCTTC.

This clone is deemed medium-sized. V and J are TRBV6-1 and TRBJ2-6, with D unresolved. This CDR3 contains 14 residues. V shed 1 base and J shed 3 bases, with 4 bases lying between them. The germline gives CDR1 MNHNS, CDR2 SASEGT. CDR3 protein: CASSEGGGANVLTF. CDR3 DNA sequence: TGTGCCAGCAGTGAAGGGGGTGGGGCCAACGTCCTGACTTTC.